The T cell receptor (beta chain) under discussion was sequenced for a study of cytomegalovirus exposure and HLA in healthy donors. Study in general: The approximately 120 validation repertoires used the same platform as the roughly 700 first-cohort repertoires (as reported by a later analysis). Study observations and caveats: It was found in a later analysis that first-cohort TCR clusters tended to co-occur in the 90 to 150 validation repertoires. According to the study, 160 or so TCR beta chains were cytomegalovirus-associated.

Trimming cost V 4 bases and J 4 bases; bases outside gene matches: 1. The CDR3 covers 13 residues. The germline gives CDR1 SGHVS, CDR2 FNYEAQ. A note on this clone: Its antigen remains unidentified.

TCRdb's copy holds only in-frame clones and misses some; the assay was immunoSEQ multiplex PCR. The sample lists about 120,000 clones, about nine tenths occurring once. The sample taken for sequencing was PBMCs. This chain connects TRBV7-6 to TRBJ2-1, with 7 bases matching TRBD1. The sequence was obtained from a woman aged 18-35 years in good health and CMV-seronegative. Written as DNA, the CDR3 is TGTGCCAGCAGCTCGACAGGGTACAATGAGCAGTTCTTC. This codes for CASSSTGYNEQFF.